The rows below give T cell receptor beta chains drawn from one sample of a study of healthy donors' naive CD4 and CD8 T cells. TCRdb re-analysed the reads in MiXCR, keeping a single row per CDR3 protein. This table has roughly 200,000 distinct CDR3 sequences, over 60% appearing once. Sequencing input: naive CD4+ and CD8+ T cells sorted from blood, pooled from several donors. The origin of the receptors is a pool of human donors in good health; the sample pools cells from several healthy donors. Both conserved end residues are part of each CDR3. The D gene is left open where the match is weak. Only some rows state a clone size, as once, few, many or a class for expanded clones.

.,TRBJ2-7,TRBV27,.,TGTGCCAGCAGTCCCACCCTCGGGACAAGGGCCTACGAGCAGTACTTC,CASSPTLGTRAYEQYF
TRBD2,TRBJ2-7,TRBV7-2,.,TGTGCCAGCAGCTTAGTCCCTAGCGGAGGCCCCTACGAGCAGTACTTC,CASSLVPSGGPYEQYF
TRBD1,TRBJ2-7,TRBV5-5,.,TGTGCCAGCAGCGTCCGGGACAGGGGGATTTTCTCCTACGAGCAGTACTTC,CASSVRDRGIFSYEQYF
.,TRBJ1-1,TRBV6-5,few,TGTGCCAGCATTCGATGGGACACTGAAGCTTTCTTT,CASIRWDTEAFF
.,TRBJ1-2,TRBV29-1,.,TGCAGCGTTGACACTTTCTATGGCTACACCTTC,CSVDTFYGYTF
.,TRBJ2-7,TRBV29-1,.,TGCAGCGTTGGGGGGGACAAGCTCTACGAGCAGTACTTC,CSVGGDKLYEQYF
.,TRBJ1-5,TRBV5-5,few,TGTGCCAGCAGCTTGAGACCCCGGGTACAGGGCAATCAGCCCCAGCATTTT,CASSLRPRVQGNQPQHF
.,TRBJ2-3,TRBV29-1,.,TGCAGCGTTGAGGTCTCAGATACGCAGTATTTT,CSVEVSDTQYF
.,TRBJ2-1,TRBV11-2,.,TGTGCCAGCAGCTTAGATCAGCTAGATGAGCAGTTCTTC,CASSLDQLDEQFF
.,TRBJ2-7,TRBV25-1,few,TGTGCCAGCAGTGAATCGATCCGCTACGAGCAGTACTTC,CASSESIRYEQYF
.,TRBJ1-1,TRBV19,.,TGTGCCAGTAGTATTCGCGGCAGTATCACTGAAGCTTTCTTT,CASSIRGSITEAFF
TRBD2,TRBJ2-1,TRBV12-5,.,TGTGCTAGTGGTTTTGGGACTAGCTTTTCCGGCTCCTACAATGAGCAGTTCTTC,CASGFGTSFSGSYNEQFF
TRBD1,TRBJ1-2,TRBV6-6,.,TGTGCCAGCAGTTACGGACAGGGCGGTGGCTACACCTTC,CASSYGQGGGYTF
.,TRBJ1-6,TRBV18,.,TGTGCCAGCTCACCATCCACGAAAAATTCACCCCTCCACTTT,CASSPSTKNSPLHF
TRBD1,TRBJ1-5,TRBV12-3/TRBV12-4,few,TGTGCCACCTCAGGGGGAGGTAGCAATCAGCCCCAGCATTTT,CATSGGGSNQPQHF
.,TRBJ2-7,TRBV20-1,.,TGCAGTGCTAGTCCAGGGAGCTCCTACGAGCAGTACTTC,CSASPGSSYEQYF
.,TRBJ2-1,TRBV7-6,.,TGTGCCAGCAGCTTGACTAGACCAACCTCCCTCTACAATGAGCAGTTCTTC,CASSLTRPTSLYNEQFF
.,TRBJ1-6,TRBV6-5,.,TGTGCCAGCAGTTACTCCACACAGGGTCAGGCCCTCCACTTT,CASSYSTQGQALHF
.,TRBJ1-1,TRBV29-1,.,TGCAGCGTTGTAGGGGAGAACACTGAAGCTTTCTTT,CSVVGENTEAFF
.,TRBJ1-1,TRBV6-6,.,TGTGCCAGCAGTTCCATTGATGCCGGGAACACTGAAGCTTTCTTT,CASSSIDAGNTEAFF
.,TRBJ2-3,TRBV6-5,.,TGTGCCAGCAGTTACCAACTGGGAGTTAGGGATACGCAGTATTTT,CASSYQLGVRDTQYF
TRBD1,TRBJ2-7,TRBV5-1,.,TGCGCCAGCAGCCCGCAGGGACAGAGCCACTACGAGCAGTACTTC,CASSPQGQSHYEQYF
TRBD1,TRBJ2-7,TRBV19,.,TGTGCCAGTACCACCTCCCCTGGACAGGGGCACTACGAGCAGTACTTC,CASTTSPGQGHYEQYF
.,TRBJ2-1,TRBV14,.,TGTGCCAGCAGCCAAGTATATATCCCCTACAATGAGCAGTTCTTC,CASSQVYIPYNEQFF